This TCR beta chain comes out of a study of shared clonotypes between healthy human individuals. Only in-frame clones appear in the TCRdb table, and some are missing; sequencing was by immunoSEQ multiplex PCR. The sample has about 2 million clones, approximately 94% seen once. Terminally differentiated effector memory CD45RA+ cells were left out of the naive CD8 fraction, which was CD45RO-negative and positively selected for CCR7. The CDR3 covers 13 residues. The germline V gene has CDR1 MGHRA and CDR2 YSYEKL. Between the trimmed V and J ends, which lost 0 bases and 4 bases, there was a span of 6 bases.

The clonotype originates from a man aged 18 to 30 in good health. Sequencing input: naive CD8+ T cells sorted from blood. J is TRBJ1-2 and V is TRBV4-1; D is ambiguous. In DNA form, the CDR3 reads TGCGCCAGCAGCCAAGAAACTGGCTATGGCTACACCTTC. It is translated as CASSQETGYGYTF.